This TCR beta chain was recorded in a study of T cells in tumors after PD-1 blockade. Study summary: Either cemiplimab 350 mg every 2 weeks or pembrolizumab 200 mg every 3 weeks was given.

This clone came up a few times. Its matching antigen is unknown. Findings and caveats of the study: Most post-therapy expanded exhausted CD8+ clones were new, undetected before treatment.

Trimming at V came to 2 bases and at J to 6 bases, leaving 2 bases not matched to a gene. The CDR3 has 14 residues. The germline V gene encodes CDR1 MNHNS and CDR2 SASEGT. Method: immunoSEQ multiplex PCR; TCRdb's copy keeps in-frame clones and lacks some. Of a few thousand clones detected, 60% to 75% appear once; the ten largest clones hold around 32%. Before and after PD-1 blockade, biopsies were collected from the same primary tumor site. The sequences come from tumor tissue, collected before anti-PD-1 treatment. The receptor was isolated from a human donor with cutaneous squamous cell carcinoma. The V call is TRBV6-1, the J call TRBJ1-5; 9 bases map to TRBD1. The CDR3 DNA follows: TGTGCCAGCAGTGAACGACAGGGGGGTCAGCCCCAGCATTTT. It is translated as CASSERQGGQPQHF.